This T cell receptor beta chain was retrieved from a study of blood T cells in healthy people across ages. The use of a sample-barcoded 5' primer and a J-beta primer mix characterized a second PCR of roughly 6 to 12 cycles. TCRdb passed the 5' RACE reads through MiXCR, listing each CDR3 protein once. The sample lists 1,100,000 or so distinct CDR3 sequences, 35% to 50% occurring once. This clonotype was recorded many times. CDR1 and CDR2 (germline): LGHNA, YNFKEQ. V was clipped by 0 bases and J by 1 base, with 11 bases between them. The CDR3 runs 16 residues. The sample taken for sequencing was blood. The clonotype comes from a woman aged 55-69 years in good health. V usage is TRBV4-2 and J usage is TRBJ2-3; D possibly corresponds to TRBD2 (6 bases). CDR3 in DNA: TGTGCCAGCAGCCAAGAACCCGGGACTGGCACAGATACGCAGTATTTT. As protein: CASSQEPGTGTDTQYF.